A single sample is the source of the 5 T cell receptor beta chains below, sequenced in a study of graft-versus-host responses after intestinal transplantation. Profiling relied on immunoSEQ multiplex PCR, and the TCRdb table lists in-frame clones only, not all of them. Seen here are tens of thousands of clones, roughly 89% observed once, and the top ten hold less than 6.5%. Sequenced here: PBMCs, sampled about 62 days after intestinal transplantation. These receptors were collected from a human patient who received an intestinal transplant, so some T cells may come from the graft donor.

The chain combines TRBV6-6 with TRBJ2-1; D is unclear. The germline V gene encodes CDR1 MNHNY and CDR2 SVGAGI (reference sequence). V was shortened by 7 bases and J by 0 bases, with 13 bases between the two germline ends. This CDR3 has 15 residues. The DNA of the CDR3 is TGTGCCAGCAAGGTATCCCCAAGCTCCTACAATGAGCAGTTCTTC. Its protein is CASKVSPSSYNEQFF.

This chain uses TRBV4-3 with TRBJ2-7; TRBD2 matches at 9 bases. The CDR3 consists of 16 residues. Germline V lookup: CDR1 LGHNA, CDR2 YSLEER. With 0 bases clipped from V and 0 bases from J, the junction kept 3 bases outside the gene matches. The CDR3 is CASSQEYSGSSYEQYF. In nucleotides, the CDR3 is TGCGCCAGCAGCCAAGAGTATAGCGGGAGCTCCTACGAGCAGTACTTC.

This chain links TRBV7-2 with TRBJ1-1; D remains unclear. The CDR3 runs to 14 residues. With 1 base removed from V and 3 bases from J, the gap between germline ends came to 9 bases. CDR1 and CDR2 from the germline V gene are SGHTA and FQGNSA. The CDR3 DNA follows: TGTGCCAGCAGCTTAGACAGCGGGGACACTGAAGCTTTCTTT. Protein product: CASSLDSGDTEAFF.

This sequence joins TRBV29-1 and TRBJ1-2; 9 bases are a match to TRBD1. The ends lost 3 bases at V and 3 bases at J; junction bases unmatched: 8. The CDR3 runs to 15 residues. CDR1 is SQVTM and CDR2 is ANQGSEA in the germline V gene. CDR3 DNA: TGCAGCGTTGACGATACAGGGGGCGACTACTATGGCTACACCTTC. Protein sequence: CSVDDTGGDYYGYTF. The variable domain in full, completed from reference TRBV29-1 and TRBJ1-2, reads SAVISQKPSRDICQRGTSLTIQCQVDSQVTMMFWYRQQPGQSLTLIATANQGSEATYESGFVIDKFPISRPNLTFSTLTVSNMSPEDSSIYLCSVDDTGGDYYGYTFGSGTRLTVV.

The chain links TRBV10-3 to TRBJ1-1, with TRBD1 as a possible D gene (6 bases). V lost 4 bases to trimming and J lost 1 base, with 7 bases between them. Germline values: CDR1 ENHRY, CDR2 SYGVKD. This CDR3 contains 13 residues. CDR3 in DNA: TGTGCCATCAGTGGACAGGCGAACACTGAAGCTTTCTTT. This gives the protein CAISGQANTEAFF.